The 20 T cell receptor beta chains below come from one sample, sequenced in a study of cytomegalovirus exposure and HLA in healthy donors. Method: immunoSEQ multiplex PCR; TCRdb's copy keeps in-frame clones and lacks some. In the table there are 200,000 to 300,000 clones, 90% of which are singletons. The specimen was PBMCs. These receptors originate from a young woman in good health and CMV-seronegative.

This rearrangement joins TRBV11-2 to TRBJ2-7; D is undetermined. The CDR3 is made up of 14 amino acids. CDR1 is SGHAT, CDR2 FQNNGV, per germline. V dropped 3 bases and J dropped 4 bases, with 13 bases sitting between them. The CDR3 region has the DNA TGTGCCAGCAGCTTGAAAAGAACAGCGTACGAGCAGTACTTC. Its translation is CASSLKRTAYEQYF. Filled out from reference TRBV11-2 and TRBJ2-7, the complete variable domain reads EAGVAQSPRYKIIEKRQSVAFWCNPISGHATLYWYQQILGQGPKLLIQFQNNGVVDDSQLPKDRFSAERLKGVDSTLKIQPAKLEDSAVYLCASSLKRTAYEQYFGPGTRLTVT.

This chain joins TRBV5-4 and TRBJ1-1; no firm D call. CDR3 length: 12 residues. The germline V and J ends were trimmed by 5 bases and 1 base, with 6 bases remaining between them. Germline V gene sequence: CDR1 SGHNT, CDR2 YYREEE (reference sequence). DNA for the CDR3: TGTGCCAGCAGAGACTCGAACACTGAAGCTTTCTTT. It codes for CASRDSNTEAFF.

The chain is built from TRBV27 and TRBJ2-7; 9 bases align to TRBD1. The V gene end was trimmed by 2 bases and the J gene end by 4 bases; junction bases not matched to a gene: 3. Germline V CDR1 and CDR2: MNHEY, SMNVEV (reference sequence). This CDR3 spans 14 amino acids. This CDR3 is CASSLLDRGYEQYF. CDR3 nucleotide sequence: TGTGCCAGCAGTTTACTCGACAGGGGGTACGAGCAGTACTTC.

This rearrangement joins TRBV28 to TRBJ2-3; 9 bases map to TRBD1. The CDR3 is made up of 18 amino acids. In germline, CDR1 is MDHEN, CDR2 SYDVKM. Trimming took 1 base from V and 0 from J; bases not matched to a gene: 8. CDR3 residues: CASSLFSRQGGSTDTQYF. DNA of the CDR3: TGTGCCAGCAGTTTATTCTCAAGACAGGGGGGAAGCACAGATACGCAGTATTTT.

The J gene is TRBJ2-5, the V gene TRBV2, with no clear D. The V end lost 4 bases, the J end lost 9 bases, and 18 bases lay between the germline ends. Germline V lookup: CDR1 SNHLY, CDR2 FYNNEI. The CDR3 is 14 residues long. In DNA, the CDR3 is TGTGCCAGCAGTGCTGACCGGGCTGCGCAGTCCCAGTACTTC. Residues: CASSADRAAQSQYF.

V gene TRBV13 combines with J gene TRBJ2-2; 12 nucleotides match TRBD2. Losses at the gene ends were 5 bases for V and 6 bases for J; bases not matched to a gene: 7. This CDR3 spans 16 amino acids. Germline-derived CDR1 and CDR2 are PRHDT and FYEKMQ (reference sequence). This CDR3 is CASSPRLAGDPGELFF. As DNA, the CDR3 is TGTGCCAGCAGCCCCCGACTAGCGGGAGACCCCGGGGAGCTGTTTTTT.

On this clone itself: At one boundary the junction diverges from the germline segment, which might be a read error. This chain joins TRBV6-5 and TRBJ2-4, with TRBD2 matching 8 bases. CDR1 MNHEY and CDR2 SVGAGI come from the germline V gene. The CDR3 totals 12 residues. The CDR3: CASSQPGLGAPF. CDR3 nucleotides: TGTGCCAGCAGTCAACCGGGACTAGGGGCTCCGTTC.

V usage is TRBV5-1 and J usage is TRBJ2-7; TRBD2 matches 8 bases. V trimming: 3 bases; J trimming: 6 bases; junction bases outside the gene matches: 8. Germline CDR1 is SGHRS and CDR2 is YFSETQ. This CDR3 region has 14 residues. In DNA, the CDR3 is TGCGCCAGCAGCTCGGGGACTAGTGCGTCCGAGCAGTACTTC. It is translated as CASSSGTSASEQYF. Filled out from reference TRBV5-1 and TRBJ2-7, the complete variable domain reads KAGVTQTPRYLIKTRGQQVTLSCSPISGHRSVSWYQQTPGQGLQFLFEYFSETQRNKGNFPGRFSGRQFSNSRSEMNVSTLELGDSALYLCASSSGTSASEQYFGPGTRLTVT.

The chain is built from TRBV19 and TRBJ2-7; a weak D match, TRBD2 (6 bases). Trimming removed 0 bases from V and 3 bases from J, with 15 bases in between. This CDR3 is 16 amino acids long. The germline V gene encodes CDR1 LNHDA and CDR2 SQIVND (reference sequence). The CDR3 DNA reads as TGTGCCAGTAGTATAGAGAAGGAGGGCCCCAGCTACGAGCAGTACTTC. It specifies CASSIEKEGPSYEQYF.

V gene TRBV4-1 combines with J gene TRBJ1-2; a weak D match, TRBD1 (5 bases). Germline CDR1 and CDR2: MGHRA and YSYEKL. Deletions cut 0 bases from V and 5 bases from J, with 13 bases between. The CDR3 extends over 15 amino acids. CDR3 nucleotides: TGCGCCAGCAGCCAAGAGGCAGGGAGATATTATGGCTACACCTTC. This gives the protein CASSQEAGRYYGYTF.

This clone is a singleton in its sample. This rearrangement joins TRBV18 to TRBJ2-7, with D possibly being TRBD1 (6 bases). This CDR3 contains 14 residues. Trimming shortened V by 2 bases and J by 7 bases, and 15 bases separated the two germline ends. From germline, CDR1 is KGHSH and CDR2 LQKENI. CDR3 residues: CASSPGRGWWEQYF. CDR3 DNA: TGTGCCAGCTCACCAGGCAGGGGATGGTGGGAGCAGTACTTC.

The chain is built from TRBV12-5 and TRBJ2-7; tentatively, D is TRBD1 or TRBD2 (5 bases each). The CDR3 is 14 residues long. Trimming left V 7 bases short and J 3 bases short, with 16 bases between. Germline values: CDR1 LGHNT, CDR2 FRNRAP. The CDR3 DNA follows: TGTGCTAGTGCCAAAACGACAGAGGGCTACGAGCAGTACTTC. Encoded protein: CASAKTTEGYEQYF.

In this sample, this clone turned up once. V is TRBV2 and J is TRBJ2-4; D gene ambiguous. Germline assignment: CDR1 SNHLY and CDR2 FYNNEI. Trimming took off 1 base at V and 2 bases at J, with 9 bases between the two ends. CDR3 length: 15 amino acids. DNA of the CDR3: TGTGCCAGCAGTGAAGAAGCGTTAACCAAAAACATTCAGTACTTC. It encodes CASSEEALTKNIQYF.

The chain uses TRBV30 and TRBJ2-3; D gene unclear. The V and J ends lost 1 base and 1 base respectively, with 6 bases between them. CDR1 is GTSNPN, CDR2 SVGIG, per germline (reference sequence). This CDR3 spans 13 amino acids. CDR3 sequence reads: CAWSETRTDTQYF. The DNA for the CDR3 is TGTGCCTGGAGTGAGACTCGCACAGATACGCAGTATTTT.

CDR3 protein: CASSQGPSGRTFTDTQYF. The CDR3 nucleotides are TGCGCCAGCAGCCAAGGACCTAGCGGGAGGACCTTCACAGATACGCAGTATTTT. The chain recombines TRBV4-3 with TRBJ2-3; 11 bases line up with TRBD2. Germline CDR1 is LGHNA and CDR2 is YSLEER. This CDR3 has 18 residues. V lost 1 base and J lost 2; bases outside the gene matches: 8.

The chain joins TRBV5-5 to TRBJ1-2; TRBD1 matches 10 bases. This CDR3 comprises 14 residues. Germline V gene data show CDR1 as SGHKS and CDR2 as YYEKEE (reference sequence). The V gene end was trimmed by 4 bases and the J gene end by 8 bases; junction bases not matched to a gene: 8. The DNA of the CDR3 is TGTGCCAGCAGCCTAGCCGGGACAGGGGTAGGCTACACCTTC. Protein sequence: CASSLAGTGVGYTF. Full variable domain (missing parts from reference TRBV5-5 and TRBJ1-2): DAGVTQSPTHLIKTRGQQVTLRCSPISGHKSVSWYQQVLGQGPQFIFQYYEKEERGRGNFPDRFSARQFPNYSSELNVNALLLGDSALYLCASSLAGTGVGYTFGSGTRLTVV.

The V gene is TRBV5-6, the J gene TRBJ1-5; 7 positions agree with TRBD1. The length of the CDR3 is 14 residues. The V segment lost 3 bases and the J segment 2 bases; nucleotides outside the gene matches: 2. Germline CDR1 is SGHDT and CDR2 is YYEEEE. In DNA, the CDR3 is TGTGCCAGCAGCTATGGGACAGGCAATCAGCCCCAGCATTTT. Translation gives CASSYGTGNQPQHF.

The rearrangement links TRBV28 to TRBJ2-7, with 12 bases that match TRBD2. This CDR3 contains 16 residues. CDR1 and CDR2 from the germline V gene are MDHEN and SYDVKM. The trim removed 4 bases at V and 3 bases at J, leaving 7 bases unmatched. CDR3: CASSSPGLAGFYEQYF. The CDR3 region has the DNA TGTGCCAGCAGTTCCCCCGGACTAGCGGGATTCTACGAGCAGTACTTC.

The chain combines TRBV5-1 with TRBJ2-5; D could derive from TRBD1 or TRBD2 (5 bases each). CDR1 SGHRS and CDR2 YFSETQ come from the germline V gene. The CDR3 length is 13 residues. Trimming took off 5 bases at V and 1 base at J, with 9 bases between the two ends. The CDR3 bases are TGCGCCAGCAGGCCGGGACGCCAAGAGACCCAGTACTTC. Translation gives CASRPGRQETQYF.

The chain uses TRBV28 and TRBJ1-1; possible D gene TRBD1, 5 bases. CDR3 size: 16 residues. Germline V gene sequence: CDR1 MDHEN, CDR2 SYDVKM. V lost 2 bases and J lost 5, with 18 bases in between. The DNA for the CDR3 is TGTGCCAGCAGTTTAGTTGTAGGGGCTACGGGAACTGAAGCTTTCTTT. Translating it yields CASSLVVGATGTEAFF.